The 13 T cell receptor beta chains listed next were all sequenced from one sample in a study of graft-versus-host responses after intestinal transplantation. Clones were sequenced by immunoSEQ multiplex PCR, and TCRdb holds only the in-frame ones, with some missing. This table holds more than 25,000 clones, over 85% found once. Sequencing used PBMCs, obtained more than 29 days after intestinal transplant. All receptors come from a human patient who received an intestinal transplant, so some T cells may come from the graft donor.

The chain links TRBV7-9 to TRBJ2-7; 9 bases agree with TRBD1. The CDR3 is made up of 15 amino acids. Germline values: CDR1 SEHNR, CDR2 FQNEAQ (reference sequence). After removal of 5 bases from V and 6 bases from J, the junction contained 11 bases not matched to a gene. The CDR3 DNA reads TGTGCCAGCAGCCTCCTCCCGGGACAGGGCCTCGAGCAGTACTTC. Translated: CASSLLPGQGLEQYF.

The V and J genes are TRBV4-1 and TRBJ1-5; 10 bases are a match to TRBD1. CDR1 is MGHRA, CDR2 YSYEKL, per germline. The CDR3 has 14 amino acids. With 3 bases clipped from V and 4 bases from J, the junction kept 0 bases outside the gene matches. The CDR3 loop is CASSQGQGNQPQHF. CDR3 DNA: TGCGCCAGCAGCCAGGGACAGGGGAATCAGCCCCAGCATTTT.

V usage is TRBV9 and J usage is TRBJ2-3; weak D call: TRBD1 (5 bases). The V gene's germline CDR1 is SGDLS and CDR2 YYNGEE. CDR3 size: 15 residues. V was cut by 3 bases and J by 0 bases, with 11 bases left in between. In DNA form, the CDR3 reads TGTGCCAGCAGCGGCCGACAGTCTAGCACAGATACGCAGTATTTT. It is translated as CASSGRQSSTDTQYF.

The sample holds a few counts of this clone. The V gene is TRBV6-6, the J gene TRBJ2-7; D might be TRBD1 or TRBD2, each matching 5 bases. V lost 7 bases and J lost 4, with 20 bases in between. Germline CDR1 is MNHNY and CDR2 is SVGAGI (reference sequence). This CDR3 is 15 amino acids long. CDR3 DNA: TGTGCCAGCACCAGTGGTGGGACGTCGGTGTACGAGCAGTACTTC. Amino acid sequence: CASTSGGTSVYEQYF.

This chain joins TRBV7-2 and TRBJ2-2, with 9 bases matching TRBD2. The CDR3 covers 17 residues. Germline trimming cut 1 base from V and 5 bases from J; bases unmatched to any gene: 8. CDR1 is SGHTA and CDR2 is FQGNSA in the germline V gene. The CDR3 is CASSLGRGRGGTGELFF. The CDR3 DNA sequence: TGTGCCAGCAGCTTAGGTCGCGGGAGGGGCGGTACCGGGGAGCTGTTTTTT.

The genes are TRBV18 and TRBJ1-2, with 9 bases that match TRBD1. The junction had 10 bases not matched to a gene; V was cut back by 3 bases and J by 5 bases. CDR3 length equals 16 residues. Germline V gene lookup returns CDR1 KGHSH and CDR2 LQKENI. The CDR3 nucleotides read TGTGCCAGCTCACCCGTTTACAGGGGGCAGAGGTATGGCTACACCTTC. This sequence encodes CASSPVYRGQRYGYTF. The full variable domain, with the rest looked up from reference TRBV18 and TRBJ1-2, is NAGVMQNPRHLVRRRGQEARLRCSPMKGHSHVYWYRQLPEEGLKFMVYLQKENIIDESGMPKERFSAEFPKEGPSILRIQQVVRGDSAAYFCASSPVYRGQRYGYTFGSGTRLTVV.

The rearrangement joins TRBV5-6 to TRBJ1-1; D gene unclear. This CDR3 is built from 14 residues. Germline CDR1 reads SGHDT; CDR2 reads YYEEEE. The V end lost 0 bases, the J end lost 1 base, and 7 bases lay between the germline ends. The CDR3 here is CASSLGPGNTEAFF. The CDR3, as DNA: TGTGCCAGCAGCTTGGGACCAGGGAACACTGAAGCTTTCTTT.

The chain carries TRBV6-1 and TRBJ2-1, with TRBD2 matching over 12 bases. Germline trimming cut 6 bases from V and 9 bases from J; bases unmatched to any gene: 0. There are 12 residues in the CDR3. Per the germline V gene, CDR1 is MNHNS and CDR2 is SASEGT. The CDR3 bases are TGTGCCAGCAGGACTAGCGGGAGTGAGCAGTTCTTC. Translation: CASRTSGSEQFF.

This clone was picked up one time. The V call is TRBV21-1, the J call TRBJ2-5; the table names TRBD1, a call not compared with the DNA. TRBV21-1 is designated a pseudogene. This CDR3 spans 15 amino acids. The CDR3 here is CASSKADRGRETQYF. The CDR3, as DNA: TGTGCCAGCAGCAAAGCGGACAGGGGGCGCGAGACCCAGTACTTC.

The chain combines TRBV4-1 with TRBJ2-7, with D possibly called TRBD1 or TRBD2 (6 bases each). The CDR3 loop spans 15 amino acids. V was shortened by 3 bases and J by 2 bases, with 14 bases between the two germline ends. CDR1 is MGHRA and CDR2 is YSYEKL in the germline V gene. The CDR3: CASSHGGPRPYEQYF. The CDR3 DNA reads TGCGCCAGCAGCCACGGGGGCCCTCGGCCCTACGAGCAGTACTTC.

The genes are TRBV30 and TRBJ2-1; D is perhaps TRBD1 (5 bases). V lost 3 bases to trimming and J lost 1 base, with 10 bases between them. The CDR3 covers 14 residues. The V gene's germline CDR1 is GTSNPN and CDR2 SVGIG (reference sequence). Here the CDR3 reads CAWRVTGSYNEQFF. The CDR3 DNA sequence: TGTGCCTGGAGAGTAACAGGATCCTACAATGAGCAGTTCTTC.

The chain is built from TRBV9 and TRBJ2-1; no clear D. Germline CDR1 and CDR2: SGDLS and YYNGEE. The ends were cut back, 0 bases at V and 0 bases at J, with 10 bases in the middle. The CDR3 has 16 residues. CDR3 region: CASSVEEQSSYNEQFF. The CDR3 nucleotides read TGTGCCAGCAGCGTAGAGGAGCAGAGCTCCTACAATGAGCAGTTCTTC.

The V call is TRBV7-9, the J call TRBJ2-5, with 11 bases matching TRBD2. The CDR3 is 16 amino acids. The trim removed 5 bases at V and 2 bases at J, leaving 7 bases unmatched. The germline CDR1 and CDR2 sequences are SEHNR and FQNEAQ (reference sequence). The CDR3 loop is CASSPQGLAVQETQYF. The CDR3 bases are TGTGCCAGCAGCCCTCAGGGACTAGCGGTACAAGAGACCCAGTACTTC.